This T cell receptor beta chain was identified in a study of cytomegalovirus exposure and HLA in healthy donors. Profiling relied on immunoSEQ multiplex PCR, and the TCRdb table lists in-frame clones only, not all of them. The sample lists roughly 310,000 clones, approximately 91% occurring once. The CDR3 spans 14 residues. Per the germline V gene, CDR1 is SGHRS and CDR2 is YFSETQ. J gave up 4 bases and V 7 bases, and 8 bases lay outside the gene matches. The sequenced material came from PBMCs. The chain has TRBV5-1 and TRBJ2-7, with TRBD1 identical over 10 bases. This receptor was obtained from a man aged 25-40 years in good health and CMV-seronegative. Written as DNA, the CDR3 is TGCGCCAGCCTCGATCCGGGACAGGGGTACGAGCAGTACTTC. Residues: CASLDPGQGYEQYF.